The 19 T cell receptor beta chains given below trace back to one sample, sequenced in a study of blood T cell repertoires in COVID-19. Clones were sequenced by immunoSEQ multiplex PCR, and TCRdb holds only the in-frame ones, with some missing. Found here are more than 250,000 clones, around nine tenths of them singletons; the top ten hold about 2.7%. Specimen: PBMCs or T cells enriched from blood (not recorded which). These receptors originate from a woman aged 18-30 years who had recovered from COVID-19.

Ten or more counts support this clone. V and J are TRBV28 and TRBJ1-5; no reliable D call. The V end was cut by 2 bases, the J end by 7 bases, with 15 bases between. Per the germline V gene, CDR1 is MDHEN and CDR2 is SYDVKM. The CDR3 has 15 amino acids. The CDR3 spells CASSLLVGERQPQHF. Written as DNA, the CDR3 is TGTGCCAGCAGTTTACTAGTCGGGGAAAGGCAGCCCCAGCATTTT.

In DNA, the CDR3 is TGCGCCAGCAGTGCAGGGACAGGGAACACCGGGGAGCTGTTTTTT. Protein: CASSAGTGNTGELFF. The chain joins TRBV10-2 to TRBJ2-2, with 8 nucleotides matching TRBD1. There are 15 residues in the CDR3. Germline CDR1 WSHSY, CDR2 SAAADI. With V trimmed by 4 bases and J by 1 base, 2 bases remained unmatched.

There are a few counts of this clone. The CDR3 coding sequence is TGTGCCAGCAGCGACCCCACCCAACCGGCGACAACCTACGAGCAGTACTTC. This encodes CASSDPTQPATTYEQYF. This chain links TRBV9 with TRBJ2-7; D not certain. Germline CDR1 SGDLS, CDR2 YYNGEE. This CDR3 has 17 amino acids. V shed 3 bases and J shed 2 bases, with 21 bases lying between them.

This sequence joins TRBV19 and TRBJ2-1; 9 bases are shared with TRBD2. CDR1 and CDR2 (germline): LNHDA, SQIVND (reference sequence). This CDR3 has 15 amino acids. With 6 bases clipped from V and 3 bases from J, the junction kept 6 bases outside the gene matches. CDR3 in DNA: TGTGCCAGTAGCCTGGGACTAGCCGACTACAATGAGCAGTTCTTC. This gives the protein CASSLGLADYNEQFF.

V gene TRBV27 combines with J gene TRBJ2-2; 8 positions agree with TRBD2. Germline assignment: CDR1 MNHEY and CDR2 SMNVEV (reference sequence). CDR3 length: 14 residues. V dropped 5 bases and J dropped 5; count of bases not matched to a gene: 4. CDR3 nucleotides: TGTGCCAGCAGTCGGACTAGCCCAACCGGGGAGCTGTTTTTT. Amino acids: CASSRTSPTGELFF.

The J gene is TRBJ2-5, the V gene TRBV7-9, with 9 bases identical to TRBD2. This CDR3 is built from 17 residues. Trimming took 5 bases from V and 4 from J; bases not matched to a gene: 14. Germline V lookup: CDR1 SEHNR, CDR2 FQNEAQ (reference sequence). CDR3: CASSPTETSGRGETQYF. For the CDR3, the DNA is TGTGCCAGCAGCCCCACGGAGACTAGCGGAAGGGGAGAGACCCAGTACTTC.

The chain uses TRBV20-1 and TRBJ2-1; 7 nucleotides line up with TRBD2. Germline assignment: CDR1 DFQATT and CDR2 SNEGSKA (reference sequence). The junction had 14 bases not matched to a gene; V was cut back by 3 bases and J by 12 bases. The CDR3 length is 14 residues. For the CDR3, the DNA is TGCAGTGCTAGTTCCCCTAGCGGTTCGTCTTGGCAGTTCTTC. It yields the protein CSASSPSGSSWQFF.

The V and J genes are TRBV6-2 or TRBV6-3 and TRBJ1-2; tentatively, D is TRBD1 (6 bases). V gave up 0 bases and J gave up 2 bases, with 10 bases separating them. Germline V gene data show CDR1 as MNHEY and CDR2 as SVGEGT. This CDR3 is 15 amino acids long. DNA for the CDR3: TGTGCCAGCAGTTACTCCACAGGGTGGAACTATGGCTACACCTTC. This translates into CASSYSTGWNYGYTF.

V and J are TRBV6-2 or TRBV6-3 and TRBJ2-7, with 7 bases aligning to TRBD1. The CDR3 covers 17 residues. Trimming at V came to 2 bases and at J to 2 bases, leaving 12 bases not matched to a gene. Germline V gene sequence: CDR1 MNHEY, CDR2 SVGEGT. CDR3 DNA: TGTGCCAGCAGTTACCGGGTTAGTGGGACAGATCCCTACGAGCAGTACTTC. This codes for CASSYRVSGTDPYEQYF.

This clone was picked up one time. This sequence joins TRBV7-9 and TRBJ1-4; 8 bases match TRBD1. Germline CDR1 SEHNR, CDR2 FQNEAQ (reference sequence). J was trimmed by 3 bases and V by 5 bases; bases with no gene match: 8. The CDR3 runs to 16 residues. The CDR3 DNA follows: TGTGCCAGCAGCGTAGGAAAACAGGGGGCTAATGAAAAACTGTTTTTT. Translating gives CASSVGKQGANEKLFF.

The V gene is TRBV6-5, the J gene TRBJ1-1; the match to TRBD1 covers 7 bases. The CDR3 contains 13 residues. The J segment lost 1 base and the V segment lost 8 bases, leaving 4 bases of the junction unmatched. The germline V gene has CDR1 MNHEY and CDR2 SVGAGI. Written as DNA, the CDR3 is TGTGCCAGCCTTGACAGGGCGAACACTGAAGCTTTCTTT. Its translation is CASLDRANTEAFF.

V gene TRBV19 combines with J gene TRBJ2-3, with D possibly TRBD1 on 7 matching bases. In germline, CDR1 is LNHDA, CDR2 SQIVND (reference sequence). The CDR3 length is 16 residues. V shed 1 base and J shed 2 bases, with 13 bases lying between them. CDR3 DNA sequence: TGTGCCAGTAGTATAGGGCAGGGGGGTACCACAGATACGCAGTATTTT. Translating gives CASSIGQGGTTDTQYF.

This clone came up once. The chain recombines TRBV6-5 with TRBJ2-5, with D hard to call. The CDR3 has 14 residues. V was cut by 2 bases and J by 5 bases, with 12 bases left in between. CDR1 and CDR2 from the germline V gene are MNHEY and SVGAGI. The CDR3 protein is CASSYVVGRETQYF. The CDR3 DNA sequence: TGTGCCAGCAGTTACGTGGTGGGCCGGGAGACCCAGTACTTC.

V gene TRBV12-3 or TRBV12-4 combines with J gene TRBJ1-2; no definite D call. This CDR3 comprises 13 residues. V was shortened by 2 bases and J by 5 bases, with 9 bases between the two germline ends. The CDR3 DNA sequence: TGTGCCAGCAGTTTAATTTCAAAATATGGCTACACCTTC. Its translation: CASSLISKYGYTF.

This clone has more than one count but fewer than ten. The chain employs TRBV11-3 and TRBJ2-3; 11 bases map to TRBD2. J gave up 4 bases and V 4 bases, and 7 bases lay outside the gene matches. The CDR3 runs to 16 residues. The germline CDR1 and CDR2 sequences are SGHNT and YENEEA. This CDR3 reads CASSSRIAGGADTQYF. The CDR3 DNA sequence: TGTGCCAGCAGCTCTCGAATAGCGGGGGGGGCAGATACGCAGTATTTT. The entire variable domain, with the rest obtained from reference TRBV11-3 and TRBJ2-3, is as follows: EAGVVQSPRYKIIEKKQPVAFWCNPISGHNTLYWYLQNLGQGPELLIRYENEEAVDDSQLPKDRFSAERLKGVDSTLKIQPAELGDSAVYLCASSSRIAGGADTQYFGPGTRLTVL.

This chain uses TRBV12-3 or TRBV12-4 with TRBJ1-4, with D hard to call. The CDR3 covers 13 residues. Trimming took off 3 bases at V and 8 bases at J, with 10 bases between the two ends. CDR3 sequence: CASSFLSGEKLFF. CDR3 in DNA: TGTGCCAGCAGTTTTCTCTCGGGGGAAAAACTGTTTTTT.

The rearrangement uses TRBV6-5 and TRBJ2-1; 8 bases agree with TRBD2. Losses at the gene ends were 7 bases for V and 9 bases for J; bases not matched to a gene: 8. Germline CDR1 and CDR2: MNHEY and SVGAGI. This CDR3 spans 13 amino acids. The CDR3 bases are TGTGCCAGCAAGAAAGCGGGGGTGGCTGAGCAGTTCTTC. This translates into CASKKAGVAEQFF.

The CDR3 DNA reads as TGTGCCAGCATTCCCTCTAGACAGGGAAATGGCTACACCTTC. Protein product: CASIPSRQGNGYTF. This chain uses TRBV6-5 with TRBJ1-2, with TRBD1 matching over 7 bases. Per germline, CDR1 MNHEY and CDR2 SVGAGI. V lost 7 bases to trimming and J lost 6 bases; unmatched junction nucleotides: 11. The CDR3 length is 14 residues.

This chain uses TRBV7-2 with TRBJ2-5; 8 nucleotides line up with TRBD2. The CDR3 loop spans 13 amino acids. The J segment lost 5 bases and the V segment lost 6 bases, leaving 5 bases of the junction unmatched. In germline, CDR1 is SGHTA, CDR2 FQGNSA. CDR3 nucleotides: TGTGCCAGCAGTCCGGGGGGGTTTGAGACCCAGTACTTC. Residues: CASSPGGFETQYF.